The TCR beta chain described here comes from a study of patients and donors after allogeneic stem cell transplantation. Via MiXCR, TCRdb re-called the RT-PCR reads, giving one row per CDR3 protein. The sample yields more than 150,000 distinct CDR3 sequences, approximately 22% seen once. V was shortened by 4 bases and J by 10 bases, with 13 bases between the two germline ends. This CDR3 region has 12 residues. Germline CDR1 is SQVTM and CDR2 is ANQGSEA. The TCR sequence derives from a human donor who was either an allogeneic HSCT recipient or a stem cell or donor lymphocyte infusion donor (not recorded which). It is not recorded whose cells these are; they may come from a transplant donor. V and J are TRBV29-1 and TRBJ1-4; D remains unclear. Sequencing input: blood, either unsorted or a sorted T cell fraction (not recorded which). As DNA, the CDR3 is TGCAGCGTTGCTGGCACAATGGGAAAACTGTTTTTT. This sequence encodes CSVAGTMGKLFF.